This T cell receptor beta chain was found in a study of T cell changes during pregnancy in multiple sclerosis. Repertoires were generated with immunoSEQ multiplex PCR, while TCRdb's copy carries only in-frame clones and drops some. The table has about 88,000 clones, more than 85% seen once. Trimming took off 2 bases at V and 4 bases at J, with 12 bases between the two ends. Germline values: CDR1 SGHTS, CDR2 YDEGEE. This CDR3 has 14 residues. The chain has TRBV5-8 and TRBJ1-2; D ambiguous. Sequences were derived from peripheral blood, sampled in the first trimester of pregnancy. The receptor was isolated from a female donor with multiple sclerosis, enrolled in a pregnancy study. The CDR3 region has the DNA TGTGCCAGCAGCTTCCCATCACCACTCTATGGCTACACCTTC. This sequence encodes CASSFPSPLYGYTF.